This TCR beta chain emerged from a study of shared clonotypes between healthy human individuals. At the level of the study: The plates for each donor numbered three CD4 naive, three CD4 memory, two CD8 naive and one CD8 memory. Overall study findings and caveats: Clonotypes not shared had lower generation probabilities than those common to all four donors. Donor scarcity curtailed the genetic and exposure-history diversity represented herein.

Sequenced by immunoSEQ multiplex PCR; TCRdb stores in-frame clones only, minus some. The profile shows roughly 2.1 million clones, approximately 94% of them singletons. A word on this clone: Its cognate antigen is unknown.

Naive CD8 cells comprised CD45RO-negative, CCR7-positively selected cells, excluding terminally differentiated effector memory CD45RA+ cells. V was clipped by 6 bases and J by 2 bases, with 14 bases between them. This CDR3 is 15 amino acids long. CDR1 is MDHEN, CDR2 SYDVKM, per germline. Sequences were obtained from naive CD8+ T cells from PBMCs. The sequence came from a man aged 18-30 years in good health. Some clones in this sample may be carry-over from other donors' samples. This chain joins TRBV28 and TRBJ2-1; weak D call: TRBD1 (6 bases). The CDR3 bases are TGTGCCAGCAGCCCCCGGGACAACCCCTACAATGAGCAGTTCTTC. Translation gives CASSPRDNPYNEQFF.